These T cell receptor beta chains were read from a single sample in a study of CXCR3-negative and CXCR3-positive naive CD8 T cells. After re-calling the 5' RACE reads, TCRdb lists one entry per CDR3 protein, DNA absent. Seen in this sample are under 8,000 distinct CDR3 sequences; the ten most common clones hold more than 1.2%. Sequencing was carried out using naive CXCR3- CD8+ T cells from blood. Source of these receptors: a human donor in good health. Some clones in this sample may be carry-over from other donors' samples. Each CDR3 is given with its conserved first and last residue. Each record gives: clone size, J gene, V gene, CDR3 protein. Clone size is not always given. Where it is, it says once, few, many or a class for expanded clones.

medium-sized	TRBJ2-5	TRBV21-1	CASSKLRSRETQYF
medium-sized	TRBJ2-7	TRBV15	CATSGLAGSSYEQYF
medium-sized	TRBJ2-1	TRBV5-1	CASSLAGRGLEFEQFF
medium-sized	TRBJ2-4	TRBV21-1	CASSKHVRVTKNIQYF
medium-sized	TRBJ2-7	TRBV20-1	CSARPGQGYEQYF
medium-sized	TRBJ2-1	TRBV29-1	CSVEEGFGNEQFF
-	TRBJ2-1	TRBV29-1	CSHDRGEGNEQFF
-	TRBJ2-7	TRBV11-2	CASSSVFGGAYEQYF
-	TRBJ2-1	TRBV29-1	CSVEISWQGSGNEQFF
-	TRBJ2-3	TRBV29-1	CSVARGSTDTQYF
-	TRBJ2-1	TRBV25-1	CASGTGLIDEQFF
-	TRBJ1-2	TRBV29-1	CSVAGVHGYTF
medium-sized	TRBJ2-5	TRBV28	CASSLWASGSRETQYF
medium-sized	TRBJ2-5	TRBV5-1	CASSLGSGGEETQYF
-	TRBJ2-1	TRBV19	CASSSNRDEQFF
-	TRBJ1-1	TRBV5-1	CASSLEGRAANTEAFF